The 24 T cell receptor beta chains reported below all come from one sample, sequenced in a study of blood T cell repertoires in COVID-19. Produced via immunoSEQ multiplex PCR; TCRdb's table is partial and in-frame only. The sample carries 150,000 to 200,000 clones, more than 80% recorded once. Sequencing used peripheral blood. All receptors come from a woman aged 55-75 years with COVID-19, enrolled during active disease.

The chain employs TRBV6-2 or TRBV6-3 and TRBJ1-1; D unclear. The length of the CDR3 is 13 residues. V was shortened by 4 bases and J by 1 base, with 7 bases between the two germline ends. The germline V gene encodes CDR1 MNHEY and CDR2 SVGEGT. Here the CDR3 reads CASSSLGNTEAFF. The CDR3 DNA follows: TGTGCCAGCAGTTCCCTAGGGAACACTGAAGCTTTCTTT.

CDR3 protein: CAISESIDRGRYHEQYF. The CDR3 DNA reads as TGTGCCATCAGTGAGTCGATTGACAGGGGGCGGTATCACGAGCAGTACTTC. The rearrangement uses TRBV10-3 and TRBJ2-7; TRBD1 aligns across 10 bases. After removal of 0 bases from V and 5 bases from J, the junction contained 10 bases not matched to a gene. The CDR3 length is 17 residues. CDR1 and CDR2 (germline): ENHRY, SYGVKD.

The chain employs TRBV6-7 and TRBJ1-2; D might be TRBD1 (5 bases). TRBV6-7 carries the ORF label, with uncertain function. Deletions cut 0 bases from V and 4 bases from J, with 12 bases between. This CDR3 comprises 15 residues. CDR3 DNA sequence: TGTGCCAGCAGTTACTCTTCCAGGGAGGGCTATGGCTACACCTTC. This encodes CASSYSSREGYGYTF.

This clone was seen just once. The CDR3 nucleotides are TGTGCCAGCAGCCCCGGGGTGCATGAAAAACTGTTTTTT. This encodes CASSPGVHEKLFF. V gene TRBV6-1 combines with J gene TRBJ1-4; D not resolved. Germline loops: CDR1 MNHNS, CDR2 SASEGT. The CDR3 sequence is 13 residues long. The V end was cut by 6 bases, the J end by 6 bases, with 11 bases between.

V and J are TRBV11-2 and TRBJ2-3, with D maybe TRBD2 (5 bases). CDR3 size: 15 residues. From germline, CDR1 is SGHAT and CDR2 FQNNGV. Trimming removed 1 base from V and 2 bases from J, with 10 bases in between. The CDR3 spells CASSLGGSPTDTQYF. The CDR3 DNA reads as TGTGCCAGCAGCTTAGGCGGGTCCCCCACAGATACGCAGTATTTT.

The chain carries TRBV7-3 and TRBJ1-6, with D perhaps matching TRBD1 (5 bases). CDR1 is SGHTA and CDR2 is FQGTGA in the germline V gene. V shed 4 bases and J shed 7 bases, with 14 bases lying between them. The CDR3 contains 15 residues. The CDR3 sequence: CASSSSGEQNSPLHF. DNA of the CDR3: TGTGCCAGCAGCTCATCGGGGGAACAAAATTCACCCCTCCACTTT. Full variable domain (outside the CDR3, taken from reference TRBV7-3 and TRBJ1-6): GAGVSQTPSNKVTEKGKYVELRCDPISGHTALYWYRQSLGQGPEFLIYFQGTGAADDSGLPNDRFFAVRPEGSVSTLKIQRTERGDSAVYLCASSSSGEQNSPLHFGNGTRLTVT.

The chain carries TRBV21-1 and TRBJ2-1; the D call in the table, TRBD1, was not verified against the DNA. TRBV21-1 represents a pseudogene. The CDR3 is made up of 18 amino acids. The CDR3 sequence: CASSKVSDRGTVNNEQFF. In DNA form, the CDR3 reads TGTGCCAGCAGCAAAGTATCGGACAGGGGGACAGTAAACAATGAGCAGTTCTTC.

The chain carries TRBV4-1 and TRBJ1-2, with 8 nucleotides matching TRBD1. The CDR3 length is 15 residues. CDR1 is MGHRA, CDR2 YSYEKL, per germline. The trim removed 3 bases at V and 7 bases at J, leaving 10 bases unmatched. CDR3: CASSQRFQGAGGYTF. DNA of the CDR3: TGCGCCAGCAGCCAGAGGTTCCAGGGGGCGGGTGGCTACACCTTC.

The V gene is TRBV7-2, the J gene TRBJ2-7; maybe TRBD2 (6 bases). Germline V gives CDR1 SGHTA, CDR2 FQGNSA. Trimming took 1 base from V and 3 from J, leaving 13 bases between them. The length of the CDR3 is 15 residues. CDR3 region: CASSLGLAMHYEQYF. The CDR3 DNA follows: TGTGCCAGCAGCTTAGGGCTAGCGATGCACTACGAGCAGTACTTC.

This rearrangement joins TRBV7-2 to TRBJ1-5; D remains unclear. CDR1 SGHTA and CDR2 FQGNSA come from the germline V gene. The ends were cut back, 6 bases at V and 1 base at J, with 10 bases in the middle. This CDR3 is 14 amino acids long. The chain's CDR3 is CASRRGLSNQPQHF. CDR3 in DNA: TGTGCCAGCAGAAGAGGGTTGAGCAATCAGCCCCAGCATTTT.

V is TRBV5-1 and J is TRBJ1-2, with 11 nucleotides matching TRBD1. Trimming cost V 4 bases and J 8 bases; bases outside gene matches: 13. CDR1 SGHRS and CDR2 YFSETQ come from the germline V gene. The CDR3 is 16 amino acids. CDR3 residues: CASSVTGPGQGGGYTF. DNA of the CDR3: TGCGCCAGCAGCGTTACCGGACCGGGACAGGGGGGAGGCTACACCTTC.

The chain is built from TRBV5-3 and TRBJ1-6; no reliable D call. TRBV5-3 is treated as an ORF (open reading frame) with a function not yet certain. The CDR3 length is 20 residues. V shed 3 bases and J shed 0 bases, with 22 bases lying between them. This CDR3 is CARSCDFPAHPNSYNSPLHF. The CDR3 coding sequence is TGTGCCAGAAGCTGCGACTTTCCGGCCCATCCGAACTCCTATAATTCACCCCTCCACTTT.

This chain joins TRBV6-5 and TRBJ1-2; D is ambiguous. The germline CDR1 and CDR2 sequences are MNHEY and SVGAGI. Trimming stripped 7 bases from V and 4 bases from J, with 16 bases between. The CDR3 length is 14 residues. CDR3 nucleotides: TGTGCCAGCACCCCCTCCGGGAGGGCCTATGGCTACACCTTC. This codes for CASTPSGRAYGYTF.

The chain has TRBV2 and TRBJ2-6; 8 positions match TRBD1. CDR3 length: 18 residues. J lost 0 bases, V lost 3 bases, and 7 bases had no gene match. Germline CDR1 and CDR2: SNHLY and FYNNEI. The CDR3 here is CASSDQTGEPSGANVLTF. The CDR3, as DNA: TGTGCCAGCAGTGACCAGACAGGGGAACCCTCTGGGGCCAACGTCCTGACTTTC.

This clone was picked up one time. The genes are TRBV4-3 and TRBJ1-2; D gene ambiguous. Germline V gives CDR1 LGHNA, CDR2 YSLEER. V lost 0 bases to trimming and J lost 8 bases, with 16 bases between them. This CDR3 comprises 15 residues. The CDR3 coding sequence is TGCGCCAGCAGCCAAGATCTCGACCCCTGGAGGGGCTACACCTTC. It translates to CASSQDLDPWRGYTF.

The chain links TRBV6-2 or TRBV6-3 to TRBJ1-4; D gene unclear. Deletions cut 8 bases from V and 0 bases from J, with 10 bases between. CDR1 is MNHEY and CDR2 is SVGEGT in the germline V gene. The CDR3 spans 14 residues. CDR3 nucleotide sequence: TGTGCCAGCGGCCCCGGGACAACTAATGAAAAACTGTTTTTT. Protein product: CASGPGTTNEKLFF.

The rearrangement links TRBV27 to TRBJ2-2; TRBD1 matches 7 bases. V lost 0 bases to trimming and J lost 4 bases; unmatched junction nucleotides: 5. CDR1 is MNHEY, CDR2 SMNVEV, per germline (reference sequence). This CDR3 spans 16 amino acids. CDR3 protein: CASSLSGTVGTGELFF. The CDR3 region has the DNA TGTGCCAGCAGTTTATCGGGGACAGTAGGCACCGGGGAGCTGTTTTTT.

This clone was picked up one time. CDR3 protein: CASSQHGANTEAFF. In nucleotides, the CDR3 is TGTGCCAGCAGCCAACATGGAGCGAACACTGAAGCTTTCTTT. This chain uses TRBV4-2 with TRBJ1-1; no clear D. Trimming left V 2 bases short and J 1 base short, with 8 bases between. This CDR3 comprises 14 residues. Per the germline V gene, CDR1 is LGHNA and CDR2 is YNFKEQ.

The chain combines TRBV5-4 with TRBJ2-7, with D perhaps matching TRBD2 (5 bases). Germline V gene lookup returns CDR1 SGHNT and CDR2 YYREEE (reference sequence). This CDR3 has 14 residues. The ends were cut back, 0 bases at V and 7 bases at J, with 14 bases in the middle. Here the CDR3 reads CASSLVSRTGEQYF. In nucleotides, the CDR3 is TGTGCCAGCAGCTTGGTTTCCCGGACGGGGGAGCAGTACTTC.

The chain links TRBV6-6 to TRBJ2-7, with 9 nucleotides matching TRBD1. This CDR3 comprises 15 residues. Trimming cost V 5 bases and J 6 bases; bases outside gene matches: 11. CDR1 is MNHNY, CDR2 SVGAGI, per germline (reference sequence). Written as DNA, the CDR3 is TGTGCCAGCAGTAACCCCGGGACAGGGTGGTCCGAGCAGTACTTC. Its protein is CASSNPGTGWSEQYF.

The V call is TRBV20-1, the J call TRBJ1-2; no reliable D call. The CDR3 totals 13 residues. The V end was cut by 3 bases, the J end by 4 bases, with 12 bases between. CDR1 and CDR2 from the germline V gene are DFQATT and SNEGSKA (reference sequence). DNA for the CDR3: TGCAGTGCTAGTAGGCAGGATGGCTATGGCTACACCTTC. Translated: CSASRQDGYGYTF.

The chain uses TRBV6-5 and TRBJ1-6, with 7 bases matching TRBD1. Trimming removed 7 bases from V and 13 bases from J; junction bases left unmatched: 10. Looked up from germline, CDR1 is MNHEY and CDR2 is SVGAGI. The CDR3 is 13 amino acids. The CDR3, as DNA: TGTGCCAGCACCACGACAGGGATGATGCCCCTCCACTTT. Translation gives CASTTTGMMPLHF.

J is TRBJ2-7 and V is TRBV6-5, with D hard to call. Germline V gives CDR1 MNHEY, CDR2 SVGAGI. Trimming removed 8 bases at V and 2 bases at J, with 19 bases between. The CDR3 extends over 15 amino acids. The CDR3 coding sequence is TGTGCCAGCCATTCTTACTGGGCCTCGACCTACGAGCAGTACTTC. It codes for CASHSYWASTYEQYF.

In regard to this clone: Other DNA variants within this sample encode the same CDR3. The V and J genes are TRBV19 and TRBJ1-6, with D perhaps matching TRBD1 (5 bases). The V end was cut by 5 bases, the J end by 7 bases, with 12 bases between. CDR1 is LNHDA, CDR2 SQIVND, per germline (reference sequence). This CDR3 comprises 14 residues. DNA for the CDR3: TGTGCCAGTAGTCCGGGTCAGGGAAATTCACCCCTCCACTTT. Its protein product is CASSPGQGNSPLHF.